One sample yielded the 11 T cell receptor beta chains listed below, sequenced in a study of blood T cells in healthy people across ages (dated by TCRdb to the mid-2010s). The library was generated by 5' RACE. A second PCR of roughly 7 to 11 cycles was performed with a sample-barcoded 5' primer and a J-beta primer mix. Using fastp at Q25 and MiXCR, TCRdb reprocessed the public reads and kept productive beta chains. Identical CDR3 protein sequences are pooled into one entry, listed with their most common genes and DNA. The sample includes around 2 million distinct CDR3 sequences, with roughly 43% observed a single time. The ten largest clones take up about 23% of the sample. The sample comprised blood. The origin of the receptors is a human donor in good health.

Turning to this clonotype: At one boundary the junction diverges from the germline segment, which might be a read error. The V and J genes are TRBV29-1 and TRBJ1-2; D unresolved. CDR3 length: 16 residues. Germline values: CDR1 SQVTM, CDR2 ANQGSEA. The CDR3 DNA reads TGCAGCGTTGGCCTGTACCCGCCTGAAGCCTTAAATGGTTACACCTTC. Its translation: CSVGLYPPEALNGYTF. Combining the CDR3 with reference TRBV29-1 and TRBJ1-2 gives the whole variable domain SAVISQKPSRDICQRGTSLTIQCQVDSQVTMMFWYRQQPGQSLTLIATANQGSEATYESGFVIDKFPISRPNLTFSTLTVSNMSPEDSSIYLCSVGLYPPEALNGYTFGSGTRLTVV.

The chain combines TRBV24-1 with TRBJ2-5, with D perhaps TRBD1 (6 bases). Trimming stripped 2 bases from V and 5 bases from J, with 14 bases between. CDR3 length: 15 amino acids. The germline gives CDR1 KGHDR, CDR2 SFDVKD. Written as DNA, the CDR3 is TGTGCCACCAGTGATTCCCCGACAGGCAAGGAGACCCAGTACTTC. It codes for CATSDSPTGKETQYF.

The chain combines TRBV7-2 with TRBJ2-5; 9 bases agree with TRBD1. The J call may be mistaken, given a closer DNA end match to TRBJ2-7. Germline CDR1 is SGHTA and CDR2 is FQGNSA. This CDR3 contains 14 residues. The CDR3 DNA sequence: TGTGCCAGCAGCTCGCCGGGACAGGGACCCGAGCAGTACTTC. Amino acids: CASSSPGQGPEQYF.

V and J are TRBV11-2 and TRBJ2-2; 8 bases fit TRBD1. V was clipped by 5 bases and J by 2 bases; unmatched bases: 7. Germline CDR1 reads SGHAT; CDR2 reads FQNNGV. This CDR3 is 16 amino acids long. The CDR3 DNA sequence: TGTGCCAGCAGCCCGAAGACAGGGGCTAACACCGGGGAGCTGTTTTTT. Encoded protein: CASSPKTGANTGELFF.

V gene TRBV6-6 combines with J gene TRBJ1-5; D not resolved. Germline CDR1 and CDR2: MNHNY and SVGAGI (reference sequence). V was clipped by 0 bases and J by 2 bases, with 11 bases between them. The CDR3 length is 16 residues. CDR3: CASSYSKAGGNQPQHF. DNA for the CDR3: TGTGCCAGCAGTTACTCGAAGGCCGGGGGCAATCAGCCCCAGCATTTT.

The chain couples TRBV6-2 or TRBV6-3 to TRBJ2-7; TRBD1 matches at 7 bases. The germline CDR1 and CDR2 sequences are MNHEY and SVGEGT. The CDR3 runs to 14 residues. The V segment lost 2 bases and the J segment 2 bases; nucleotides outside the gene matches: 3. The CDR3 reads CASSYTGDAYEQYF. Written as DNA, the CDR3 is TGTGCCAGCAGTTACACAGGGGATGCCTACGAGCAGTACTTC.

On this clonotype itself: One end of the junction varies from germline; a read error may be responsible. The chain employs TRBV6-2 or TRBV6-3 and TRBJ2-3, with 9 bases fitting TRBD2. The CDR3 loop spans 16 amino acids. The germline gives CDR1 MNHEY, CDR2 SVGEGT. The CDR3 reads CANSFSGTSNSDTQYF. In DNA form, the CDR3 reads TGTGCCAACAGTTTCTCCGGGACTAGCAACTCCGATACGCAGTATTTT.

The rearrangement uses TRBV7-2 and TRBJ2-6, with D hard to call. Germline V gives CDR1 SGHTA, CDR2 FQGNSA. This CDR3 spans 16 amino acids. Trimming stripped 4 bases from V and 0 bases from J, with 10 bases between. This chain's CDR3 is CASSSKVDSGANVLTF. CDR3 DNA sequence: TGTGCCAGCAGCTCGAAGGTAGACTCTGGGGCCAACGTCCTGACTTTC.

CDR3 DNA: TGTGCCAGCCTGCGGGACATTAATTCACCCCTCCACTTT. Its protein product is CASLRDINSPLHF. The rearrangement links TRBV6-5 to TRBJ1-6, with TRBD1 as a possible D gene (6 bases). V was pared by 8 bases and J by 6 bases, with 11 bases between. The CDR3 extends over 13 amino acids. The germline V gene has CDR1 MNHEY and CDR2 SVGAGI.

The rearrangement joins TRBV15 to TRBJ2-1; TRBD2 matches at 12 bases. Per germline, CDR1 LNHNV and CDR2 YYDKDF (reference sequence). The CDR3 covers 15 residues. The V gene end was trimmed by 3 bases and the J gene end by 8 bases; junction bases not matched to a gene: 5. The CDR3 DNA reads TGTGCCACCAGCAGTAGACTAGCGGGGGTTTATGAGCAGTTCTTC. Amino acid sequence: CATSSRLAGVYEQFF.

The table lists this clonotype with a few counts. The chain has TRBV2 and TRBJ2-3; a possible D gene is TRBD2 (6 bases). V was pared by 8 bases and J by 1 base, with 25 bases between. Looked up from germline, CDR1 is SNHLY and CDR2 is FYNNEI. This CDR3 is 18 amino acids long. CDR3 DNA sequence: TGTGCCAGCCGAAGCGTTGGGGGACTTCGACATCGCACAGATACGCAGTATTTT. It codes for CASRSVGGLRHRTDTQYF. The full variable domain, with the rest looked up from reference TRBV2 and TRBJ2-3, is EPEVTQTPSHQVTQMGQEVILRCVPISNHLYFYWYRQILGQKVEFLVSFYNNEISEKSEIFDDQFSVERPDGSNFTLKIRSTKLEDSAMYFCASRSVGGLRHRTDTQYFGPGTRLTVL.